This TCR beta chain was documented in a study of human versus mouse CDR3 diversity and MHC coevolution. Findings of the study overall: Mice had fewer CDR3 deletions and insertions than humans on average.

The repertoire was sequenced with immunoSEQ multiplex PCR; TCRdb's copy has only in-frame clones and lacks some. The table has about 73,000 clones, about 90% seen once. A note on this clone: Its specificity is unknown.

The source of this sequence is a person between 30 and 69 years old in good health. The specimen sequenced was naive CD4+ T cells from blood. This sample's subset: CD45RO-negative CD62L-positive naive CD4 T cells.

CDR3 sequence: CASSSDRGNYGYTF. The CDR3 region has the DNA TGTGCCAGCAGTTCCGACAGGGGTAACTATGGCTACACCTTC. The genes are TRBV6-6 and TRBJ1-2; 8 bases are shared with TRBD1. Losses at the gene ends were 4 bases for V and 1 base for J; bases not matched to a gene: 2. CDR1 is MNHNY and CDR2 is SVGAGI in the germline V gene (reference sequence). The CDR3 covers 14 residues.